The 18 T cell receptor beta chains below all came from one sample that was sequenced in a study of shared clonotypes between healthy human individuals. The table came from immunoSEQ multiplex PCR; TCRdb's copy has only in-frame clones and leaves some out. The sample includes more than 2,000,000 clones, more than 90% of them seen just once. The specimen was naive CD4+ T cells sorted from blood. This sample's subset: CD45RA+ positively selected. The origin of the receptors is a man aged 18 to 30 in good health.

The chain recombines TRBV10-3 with TRBJ1-2; the match to TRBD1 covers 7 bases. CDR3 length: 12 residues. V shed 8 bases and J 4 bases; nucleotides not matched to a gene: 4. The V gene's germline CDR1 is ENHRY and CDR2 SYGVKD. CDR3 sequence: CAIQRTGYGYTF. The CDR3 nucleotides are TGTGCCATCCAACGGACAGGCTATGGCTACACCTTC.

This clone has just one count. The genes are TRBV6-6 and TRBJ2-2; perhaps TRBD1 as D (5 bases). Trimming took off 8 bases at V and 3 bases at J, with 10 bases between the two ends. Germline V gene sequence: CDR1 MNHNY, CDR2 SVGAGI (reference sequence). The CDR3 extends over 13 amino acids. The CDR3, as DNA: TGTGCCAGCTTTTGGGGCGACACCGGGGAGCTGTTTTTT. Translation gives CASFWGDTGELFF.

As to this clone: This specimen includes other DNA sequences encoding the same CDR3. Written as DNA, the CDR3 is TGTGCCAGCAGCAGTGCGGGACCGAACACTGAAGCTTTCTTT. It codes for CASSSAGPNTEAFF. V is TRBV28 and J is TRBJ1-1, with a possible D match to TRBD1 (5 bases). Germline assignment: CDR1 MDHEN and CDR2 SYDVKM. The CDR3 consists of 14 residues. Trimming shortened V by 6 bases and J by 1 base, and 12 bases separated the two germline ends.

This chain joins TRBV5-1 and TRBJ2-2, with a weak D call TRBD1 (5 bases). The V gene's germline CDR1 is SGHRS and CDR2 YFSETQ. The ends were cut back, 4 bases at V and 5 bases at J, with 15 bases in the middle. This CDR3 contains 15 residues. The CDR3 DNA follows: TGCGCCAGCAGCGTCTCGACAGATTTTACCGGGGAGCTGTTTTTT. Translation gives CASSVSTDFTGELFF.

The V and J genes are TRBV11-3 and TRBJ2-7; D gene unclear. The V end lost 0 bases, the J end lost 5 bases, and 8 bases lay between the germline ends. Germline V gene lookup returns CDR1 SGHNT and CDR2 YENEEA. CDR3 length equals 13 residues. In DNA form, the CDR3 reads TGTGCCAGCAGCTTAGACAGGATCCACGAGCAGTACTTC. This gives the protein CASSLDRIHEQYF.

The J gene is TRBJ2-3, the V gene TRBV4-2; TRBD2 matches at 7 bases. The trim removed 0 bases at V and 4 bases at J, leaving 7 bases unmatched. The CDR3 has 16 amino acids. Germline-derived CDR1 and CDR2 are LGHNA and YNFKEQ. The CDR3 protein is CASSQELSGYPDTQYF. The CDR3 DNA is TGTGCCAGCAGCCAAGAACTTAGCGGGTATCCAGATACGCAGTATTTT.

V gene TRBV11-2 combines with J gene TRBJ2-5; tentative D call: TRBD1 (5 bases). The V end was cut by 5 bases, the J end by 5 bases, with 12 bases between. There are 13 residues in the CDR3. The germline gives CDR1 SGHAT, CDR2 FQNNGV. This CDR3 is CASSQGRKETQYF. The CDR3, as DNA: TGTGCCAGCAGCCAGGGAAGGAAGGAGACCCAGTACTTC. Full variable domain (remainder filled in from reference TRBV11-2 and TRBJ2-5): EAGVAQSPRYKIIEKRQSVAFWCNPISGHATLYWYQQILGQGPKLLIQFQNNGVVDDSQLPKDRFSAERLKGVDSTLKIQPAKLEDSAVYLCASSQGRKETQYFGPGTRLLVL.

The rearrangement uses TRBV5-1 and TRBJ1-3, with D hard to call. V was pared by 7 bases and J by 0 bases, with 8 bases between. Germline loops: CDR1 SGHRS, CDR2 YFSETQ. The CDR3 has 13 residues. The CDR3 reads CASGTNSGNTIYF. The CDR3 DNA sequence: TGCGCCAGCGGTACTAACTCTGGAAACACCATATATTTT.

This chain connects TRBV6-1 to TRBJ2-3; 7 nucleotides align to TRBD2. The CDR3 sequence is 15 residues long. Germline CDR1 MNHNS, CDR2 SASEGT. V was clipped by 5 bases and J by 2 bases; unmatched bases: 7. The CDR3 loop is CASSKRGGYTDTQYF. The DNA of the CDR3 is TGTGCCAGCAGTAAGCGCGGGGGATACACAGATACGCAGTATTTT.

The chain uses TRBV6-4 and TRBJ1-2; D not resolved. Trimming shortened V by 3 bases and J by 2 bases, and 4 bases separated the two germline ends. The CDR3 sequence is 12 residues long. Germline CDR1 is MRHNA and CDR2 is SNTAGT. CDR3 bases: TGTGCCAGCAGTGAAGGGAACTATGGCTACACCTTC. It codes for CASSEGNYGYTF.

The genes are TRBV5-6 and TRBJ2-2; the D call may be TRBD1 or TRBD2 (6 bases each). This CDR3 region has 15 residues. V lost 5 bases to trimming and J lost 4 bases, with 15 bases between them. CDR1 and CDR2 from the germline V gene are SGHDT and YYEEEE. CDR3 protein: CASRVAGGGTGELFF. Here the CDR3 DNA reads TGTGCCAGCAGGGTAGCCGGGGGCGGCACCGGGGAGCTGTTTTTT.

The V gene is TRBV2, the J gene TRBJ1-5; D may be TRBD1 (6 bases). Between the trimmed V and J ends, which lost 3 bases and 0 bases, there was a span of 15 bases. The CDR3 covers 17 residues. Germline CDR1 and CDR2: SNHLY and FYNNEI. CDR3 protein: CASSEAGAGYSNQPQHF. The CDR3 DNA follows: TGTGCCAGCAGTGAGGCAGGGGCGGGTTATAGCAATCAGCCCCAGCATTTT.

The chain combines TRBV18 with TRBJ2-7; D is possibly TRBD1 (5 bases). V was clipped by 4 bases and J by 3 bases, with 16 bases between them. The CDR3 is made up of 15 amino acids. The germline V gene has CDR1 KGHSH and CDR2 LQKENI. The CDR3 loop is CASSLKLTGHYEQYF. In DNA form, the CDR3 reads TGTGCCAGCTCACTCAAACTAACAGGCCACTACGAGCAGTACTTC.

In its sample, this clone was seen a few times. The chain is built from TRBV29-1 and TRBJ2-1; the D gene is possibly TRBD2 (6 bases). The V gene's germline CDR1 is SQVTM and CDR2 ANQGSEA. Trimming took 1 base from V and 7 from J, leaving 8 bases between them. The CDR3 sequence is 12 residues long. For the CDR3, the DNA is TGCAGCGTTGAAGGAGGGAGGAATGAGCAGTTCTTC. This translates into CSVEGGRNEQFF.

The CDR3 bases are TGCAGCGTTGATCTGGCGCGCACCGGGGAGCTGTTTTTT. It translates to CSVDLARTGELFF. V gene TRBV29-1 combines with J gene TRBJ2-2; D not resolved. Germline assignment: CDR1 SQVTM and CDR2 ANQGSEA. V lost 3 bases, J lost 4 bases, and 9 bases lay in between. The CDR3 consists of 13 residues.

V usage is TRBV25-1 and J usage is TRBJ2-6; D not resolved. The germline CDR1 and CDR2 sequences are MGHDK and SYGVNS. The germline V and J ends were trimmed by 6 bases and 0 bases, with 15 bases remaining between them. The CDR3 sequence is 17 residues long. Here the CDR3 reads CASSPPGLNSGANVLTF. The DNA for the CDR3 is TGTGCCAGCAGCCCCCCCGGGTTAAACTCTGGGGCCAACGTCCTGACTTTC. The variable domain in full, completed from reference TRBV25-1 and TRBJ2-6, reads EADIYQTPRYLVIGTGKKITLECSQTMGHDKMYWYQQDPGMELHLIHYSYGVNSTEKGDLSSESTVSRIRTEHFPLTLESARPSHTSQYLCASSPPGLNSGANVLTFGAGSRLTVL.

This clone came up once. The J gene is TRBJ2-6, the V gene TRBV5-1, with unresolved D. Trimming took off 3 bases at V and 0 bases at J, with 7 bases between the two ends. Germline CDR1 and CDR2: SGHRS and YFSETQ. The CDR3 is made up of 15 amino acids. In DNA form, the CDR3 reads TGCGCCAGCAGCTCCCATATCTCTGGGGCCAACGTCCTGACTTTC. Translating gives CASSSHISGANVLTF.

The chain has TRBV5-4 and TRBJ1-2; tentative D call: TRBD1 (5 bases). Germline V gives CDR1 SGHNT, CDR2 YYREEE (reference sequence). This CDR3 has 11 amino acids. Deletions cut 2 bases from V and 8 bases from J, with 7 bases between. The CDR3 loop reads CASSFSGGYTF. The CDR3 DNA follows: TGTGCCAGCAGCTTTTCAGGGGGCTACACCTTC.